This T cell receptor beta chain was observed in a study of shared clonotypes between healthy human individuals. TCRdb keeps only in-frame clones here, not all; method: immunoSEQ multiplex PCR. The sample includes around 500,000 clones, 70% to 80% of them seen just once. The CDR3 is made up of 17 amino acids. The V gene's germline CDR1 is SGHRS and CDR2 YFSETQ. V dropped 3 bases and J dropped 3; count of bases not matched to a gene: 15. This clonotype was obtained from a woman in her forties in good health. Some clones in this sample may be carry-over from other donors' samples. V usage is TRBV5-1 and J usage is TRBJ2-7, with 7 bases fitting TRBD2. The sequencing input was PBMCs. Written as DNA, the CDR3 is TGCGCCAGCAGCTCCCACGAAACTAGCGTGGGGAACTACGAGCAGTACTTC. Amino acid sequence: CASSSHETSVGNYEQYF.